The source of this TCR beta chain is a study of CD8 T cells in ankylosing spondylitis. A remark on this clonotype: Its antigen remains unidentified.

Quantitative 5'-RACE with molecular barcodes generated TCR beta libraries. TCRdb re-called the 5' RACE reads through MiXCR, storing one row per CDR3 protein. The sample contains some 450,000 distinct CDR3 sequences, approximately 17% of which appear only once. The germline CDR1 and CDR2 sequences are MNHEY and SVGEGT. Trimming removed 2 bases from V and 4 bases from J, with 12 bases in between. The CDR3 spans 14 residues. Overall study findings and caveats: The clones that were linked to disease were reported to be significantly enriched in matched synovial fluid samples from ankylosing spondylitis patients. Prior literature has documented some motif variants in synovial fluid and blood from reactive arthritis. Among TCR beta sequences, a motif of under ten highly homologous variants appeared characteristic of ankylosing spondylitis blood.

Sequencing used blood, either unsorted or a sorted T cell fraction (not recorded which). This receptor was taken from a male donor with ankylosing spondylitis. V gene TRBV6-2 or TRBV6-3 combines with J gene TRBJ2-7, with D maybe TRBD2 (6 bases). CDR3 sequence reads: CASSYDGRGYEQYF. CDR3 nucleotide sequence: TGTGCCAGCAGTTACGACGGGAGAGGGTACGAGCAGTACTTC.